A selection of T cell receptor beta chains follows, all from one sample in a study of T cell changes during pregnancy in multiple sclerosis. Measured with immunoSEQ multiplex PCR; TCRdb has only the in-frame clones, and not every one. The sample consists of about 8,500 clones, about 85% of them appearing once. The specimen was CD8+ T cells from peripheral blood mononuclear cells, collected in the first trimester of pregnancy. These receptors originate from a female donor in good health, enrolled as a control in a pregnancy study. Each CDR3 is given with its conserved first and last residue. The D gene is left open where the match is weak. Clone size is not always given. Where it is, it says once, few, many or a class for expanded clones.

v_gene: TRBV29-1
j_gene: TRBJ2-3
d_gene: TRBD1
abundance: .
CDR3nt: TGCAGCGTTGAAGATTCCCCCCGACAGGGGACAGATACGCAGTATTTT
CDR3aa: CSVEDSPRQGTDTQYF

v_gene: TRBV27
j_gene: TRBJ2-5
d_gene: .
abundance: .
CDR3nt: TGTGCCAGCACCTCTTCGGGGACCCAGTACTTC
CDR3aa: CASTSSGTQYF

v_gene: TRBV7-9
j_gene: TRBJ1-1
d_gene: .
abundance: .
CDR3nt: TGTGCCAGCAGCTGGGCTGACACTGAAGCTTTCTTT
CDR3aa: CASSWADTEAFF

v_gene: TRBV7-3
j_gene: TRBJ2-3
d_gene: TRBD1
abundance: .
CDR3nt: TGTGCCAGCAGCCCGGGACAGGGGGATCCCACAGATACGCAGTATTTT
CDR3aa: CASSPGQGDPTDTQYF

v_gene: TRBV12-2
j_gene: TRBJ1-2
d_gene: .
abundance: .
CDR3nt: TGTGCAAGTCGTAGACTCTATGGCTACACCTTC
CDR3aa: CASRRLYGYTF

v_gene: TRBV23-1
j_gene: TRBJ2-2
d_gene: .
abundance: .
CDR3nt: TGCGCCAGCAGTCAACCCTCGGGAGAATGGACCGGGGAGCTGTTTTTT
CDR3aa: CASSQPSGEWTGELFF

v_gene: TRBV5-1
j_gene: TRBJ2-7
d_gene: TRBD1
abundance: .
CDR3nt: TGCGCCAGCAGCTTAAGAAGTGGGACAGTCTACGAGCAGTACTTC
CDR3aa: CASSLRSGTVYEQYF

v_gene: TRBV19
j_gene: TRBJ2-1
d_gene: TRBD2
abundance: .
CDR3nt: TGTGCCAGTAGTATCGGACTAGCGGTTTACAATGAGCAGTTCTTC
CDR3aa: CASSIGLAVYNEQFF

v_gene: TRBV6-1
j_gene: TRBJ2-3
d_gene: TRBD1
abundance: once
CDR3nt: TGTGCCAGCAGTGAAGGACAGGGAGCAGATACGCAGTATTTT
CDR3aa: CASSEGQGADTQYF

v_gene: TRBV6-4
j_gene: TRBJ1-3
d_gene: .
abundance: .
CDR3nt: TGTGCCAGCCCGGGGGGGGGTTCGTCAGGAAACACCATATATTTT
CDR3aa: CASPGGGSSGNTIYF

v_gene: TRBV27
j_gene: TRBJ2-7
d_gene: TRBD2
abundance: .
CDR3nt: TGTGCCAGCAGTTTAGGGACTACCAACTACGAGCAGTACTTC
CDR3aa: CASSLGTTNYEQYF

v_gene: TRBV6-5
j_gene: TRBJ2-3
d_gene: TRBD1
abundance: once
CDR3nt: TGTGCCAGCAGAGGGACAGGGGACGCAGATACGCAGTATTTT
CDR3aa: CASRGTGDADTQYF

v_gene: TRBV6-1
j_gene: TRBJ1-1
d_gene: .
abundance: large
CDR3nt: TGTGCCAGCAGTGGGGAGACGGTTTACACTGAAGCTTTCTTT
CDR3aa: CASSGETVYTEAFF

v_gene: TRBV6-1
j_gene: TRBJ1-5
d_gene: .
abundance: .
CDR3nt: TGTGCCAGCAGTGATCCTCCTGGACAGCTTTATAGCAATCAGCCCCAGCATTTT
CDR3aa: CASSDPPGQLYSNQPQHF

v_gene: TRBV5-1
j_gene: TRBJ1-2
d_gene: TRBD1
abundance: .
CDR3nt: TGCGCCAGCAGCCCGGGACAGGGCCTTCTCTATGGCTACACCTTC
CDR3aa: CASSPGQGLLYGYTF

v_gene: TRBV7-6
j_gene: TRBJ2-7
d_gene: .
abundance: .
CDR3nt: TGTGCCAGCAGCTTAGCGGAGGGCTACGAGCAGTACTTC
CDR3aa: CASSLAEGYEQYF

v_gene: TRBV6-4
j_gene: TRBJ2-3
d_gene: .
abundance: .
CDR3nt: TGTGCCAGCAGTGAGGAGGGTGCCACAGATACGCAGTATTTT
CDR3aa: CASSEEGATDTQYF

v_gene: TRBV27
j_gene: TRBJ2-3
d_gene: TRBD2
abundance: .
CDR3nt: TGTGCCAGCAGTTTAGGGCTAGCGGGCTACACAGATACGCAGTATTTT
CDR3aa: CASSLGLAGYTDTQYF

v_gene: TRBV5-4
j_gene: TRBJ1-5
d_gene: .
abundance: few
CDR3nt: TGTGCCAGCAGCTTCCAGGGGAGCAATCAGCCCCAGCATTTT
CDR3aa: CASSFQGSNQPQHF

v_gene: TRBV28
j_gene: TRBJ2-7
d_gene: TRBD2
abundance: .
CDR3nt: TGTGCCAGCAGTCCTGGGACTAGCGACTACGAGCAGTACTTC
CDR3aa: CASSPGTSDYEQYF

v_gene: TRBV9
j_gene: TRBJ2-2
d_gene: .
abundance: .
CDR3nt: TGTGCCAGCAGCGTAGCTACCGGGGAGCTGTTTTTT
CDR3aa: CASSVATGELFF

v_gene: TRBV4-1
j_gene: TRBJ2-7
d_gene: TRBD2
abundance: .
CDR3nt: TGCGCCAGCAGCCAAGGGTCTAGCGGGGTCTACGAGCAGTACTTC
CDR3aa: CASSQGSSGVYEQYF

v_gene: TRBV9
j_gene: TRBJ1-6
d_gene: .
abundance: .
CDR3nt: TGTGCCAGCAGTTCAGGGGATGTTTCACCCCTCCACTTT
CDR3aa: CASSSGDVSPLHF

v_gene: TRBV5-5
j_gene: TRBJ1-5
d_gene: TRBD1
abundance: .
CDR3nt: TGTGCCAGCAGCTTGGGACAGGGGGCGGTTCAGCCCCAGCATTTT
CDR3aa: CASSLGQGAVQPQHF

v_gene: TRBV7-9
j_gene: TRBJ2-3
d_gene: TRBD1
abundance: once
CDR3nt: TGTGCCAGCAGCTTAGATGCAGGGGGCATAACAGATACGCAGTATTTT
CDR3aa: CASSLDAGGITDTQYF

v_gene: TRBV5-1
j_gene: TRBJ1-5
d_gene: .
abundance: .
CDR3nt: TGCGCCAGCAAGCAGGGAAATCAGCCCCAGCATTTT
CDR3aa: CASKQGNQPQHF

v_gene: TRBV2
j_gene: TRBJ1-2
d_gene: .
abundance: .
CDR3nt: TGTGCCAGCAGTGAAGTCCCTTCCTCCCTCTATGGCTACACCTTC
CDR3aa: CASSEVPSSLYGYTF

v_gene: TRBV15
j_gene: TRBJ2-7
d_gene: TRBD1
abundance: .
CDR3nt: TGTGCCACAAGAGGGACAGGGAGCTACGAGCAGTACTTC
CDR3aa: CATRGTGSYEQYF

v_gene: TRBV6-1
j_gene: TRBJ1-5
d_gene: TRBD1
abundance: .
CDR3nt: TGTGCCAGCAGCGCCTTGACAGGGAGCAATCAGCCCCAGCATTTT
CDR3aa: CASSALTGSNQPQHF

v_gene: TRBV28
j_gene: TRBJ2-2
d_gene: .
abundance: .
CDR3nt: TGTGCCAGCAGTTTCGGTCTCGGACAGATAAACACCGGGGAGCTGTTTTTT
CDR3aa: CASSFGLGQINTGELFF

v_gene: TRBV2
j_gene: TRBJ1-1
d_gene: TRBD1
abundance: once
CDR3nt: TGTGCCGGTTCGGGAGGGGGCGCATGGACTGAAGCTTTCTTT
CDR3aa: CAGSGGGAWTEAFF

v_gene: TRBV6-4
j_gene: TRBJ2-3
d_gene: .
abundance: medium-sized
CDR3nt: TGTGCCAGCAGTGTGACTGCTAGCACAGATACGCAGTATTTT
CDR3aa: CASSVTASTDTQYF

v_gene: TRBV11-2
j_gene: TRBJ1-1
d_gene: .
abundance: .
CDR3nt: TGTGCCAGCAGCTTAAAGGGGATCAGGGTGGGGATGAACACTGAAGCTTTCTTT
CDR3aa: CASSLKGIRVGMNTEAFF

v_gene: TRBV6-6
j_gene: TRBJ1-6
d_gene: .
abundance: .
CDR3nt: TGTGCCAGCAGTGCCAGCGGGGCGGGGGGCCTCCACTTT
CDR3aa: CASSASGAGGLHF

v_gene: TRBV11-3
j_gene: TRBJ2-6
d_gene: .
abundance: .
CDR3nt: TGTGCCAGCAGCTTATCGGGGAATTGGGCTCCTGGGGCCAACGTCCTGACTTTC
CDR3aa: CASSLSGNWAPGANVLTF

v_gene: TRBV9
j_gene: TRBJ2-7
d_gene: .
abundance: .
CDR3nt: TGTGCCAGCAGCGTAGCTCGCGGGGATCGCTACGAGCAGTACTTC
CDR3aa: CASSVARGDRYEQYF

v_gene: TRBV19
j_gene: TRBJ1-5
d_gene: .
abundance: once
CDR3nt: TGTGCCAGTAGTATAGCTCGCGCGCTCCATAGCAATCAGCCCCAGCATTTT
CDR3aa: CASSIARALHSNQPQHF

v_gene: TRBV19
j_gene: TRBJ2-5
d_gene: .
abundance: few
CDR3nt: TGTGCCAGTAGTGATGTACAGGGTTCTCGGAGGGAGACCCAGTACTTC
CDR3aa: CASSDVQGSRRETQYF

v_gene: TRBV29-1
j_gene: TRBJ2-2
d_gene: .
abundance: .
CDR3nt: TGCAGCTATGCCGGGACACATTACACCGGGGAGCTGTTTTTT
CDR3aa: CSYAGTHYTGELFF

v_gene: TRBV2
j_gene: TRBJ1-5
d_gene: TRBD1
abundance: .
CDR3nt: TGTGCCAGCAGTAGCCACCCTTGGGACAGGAATCAGCCCCAGCATTTT
CDR3aa: CASSSHPWDRNQPQHF

v_gene: TRBV28
j_gene: TRBJ2-1
d_gene: TRBD1
abundance: .
CDR3nt: TGTGCCAGCAGTTTATGGACAGGGGGCGAGGGTGAGCAGTTCTTC
CDR3aa: CASSLWTGGEGEQFF

v_gene: TRBV5-5
j_gene: TRBJ2-2
d_gene: TRBD2
abundance: .
CDR3nt: TGTGCCAGCAGCCCTCCAGCGGGAGACACCGGGGAGCTGTTTTTT
CDR3aa: CASSPPAGDTGELFF

v_gene: TRBV7-6
j_gene: TRBJ2-7
d_gene: .
abundance: .
CDR3nt: TGTGCCAGCAGTTCCGACAGGCGTTACGAGCAGTACTTC
CDR3aa: CASSSDRRYEQYF

v_gene: TRBV10-3
j_gene: TRBJ1-3
d_gene: .
abundance: .
CDR3nt: TGTGCCATCGGGCAGAATGGAAACACCATATATTTT
CDR3aa: CAIGQNGNTIYF

v_gene: TRBV5-5
j_gene: TRBJ2-7
d_gene: .
abundance: .
CDR3nt: TGTGCCAGCAGCTTGCGTGGAGTTACTTTCTCCTACGAGCAGTACTTC
CDR3aa: CASSLRGVTFSYEQYF

v_gene: TRBV27
j_gene: TRBJ2-7
d_gene: TRBD2
abundance: .
CDR3nt: TGTGCCAGCAGCCCCGGGGGGTGGGCGGGGGACGAGCAGTACTTC
CDR3aa: CASSPGGWAGDEQYF

v_gene: TRBV27
j_gene: TRBJ2-2
d_gene: TRBD1
abundance: .
CDR3nt: TGTGCCAGCAGTAGGGACAGACTATCATTCAACACCGGGGAGCTGTTTTTT
CDR3aa: CASSRDRLSFNTGELFF